This is a list of T cell receptor beta chains from one sample in a study of radiation and T cells in renal cell carcinoma. The data were produced by immunoSEQ multiplex PCR, yet TCRdb's version contains in-frame clones alone and is incomplete. This table has some 25,000 clones, 58% appearing once. The source material was tumor tissue, sampled from a patient whose treatment was nephrectomy without radiotherapy. Receptors originate from a man aged 35-49 years with renal cell carcinoma. The CDR3 runs from the conserved cysteine through the conserved F or W. D genes are given only for firm matches.

- | TRBJ1-3 | TRBV6-6 | TGTGCCAGCAGTTACGCGACAGACTCTGGAAACACCATATATTTT | CASSYATDSGNTIYF
- | TRBJ2-3 | TRBV5-4 | TGTGCCAGCAGCTTGGGGAGCACAGATACGCAGTATTTT | CASSLGSTDTQYF
- | TRBJ1-5 | TRBV28 | TGTGCCAGCAGTCTCCGTGAGGGGGTGCCTCAGCCCCAGCATTTT | CASSLREGVPQPQHF
TRBD2 | TRBJ2-2 | TRBV19 | TGTGCCAGTAGCCCTAGGGCGAGCGGGGGAACCGTCGGGGAGCTGTTTTTT | CASSPRASGGTVGELFF
- | TRBJ2-7 | TRBV4-2 | TGTGCCAGCAGCCAAGATGTGGGACAAGGCTACGAGCAGTACTTC | CASSQDVGQGYEQYF
- | TRBJ1-5 | TRBV28 | TGTGCCAGCAGTCCACAGGGAAGCCAGCATTTT | CASSPQGSQHF
- | TRBJ2-7 | TRBV28 | TGTGCCAGCGGCTACGAGCAGTACTTC | CASGYEQYF
- | TRBJ2-1 | TRBV28 | TGTGCCAGCACCCCGGGGTACCGGTCCCGCAATGAGCAGTTCTTC | CASTPGYRSRNEQFF
- | TRBJ1-4 | TRBV6-5 | TGTGCCAGCAGTCCCTCGACCATCTCAAACAAACTGTTTTTT | CASSPSTISNKLFF
- | TRBJ1-1 | TRBV5-3 | TGTGCCAGAAGCTCTTACAGGGATTCTAGCACTGAAGCTTTCTTT | CARSSYRDSSTEAFF
- | TRBJ1-2 | TRBV7-2 | TGTGCCAGCAGCTTAATCCGCGAATCCTACACCTTC | CASSLIRESYTF
- | TRBJ1-6 | TRBV5-1 | TGCGCCAGCAGCTTGTTCAATAGAAAAACTAATTCACCCCTCCACTTT | CASSLFNRKTNSPLHF
- | TRBJ2-6 | TRBV25-1 | TGTGCCAGCAGTGAATATATAAGTACCGGGGCCAACGTCCTGACTTTC | CASSEYISTGANVLTF
- | TRBJ2-3 | TRBV6-4 | TGTGCCAGCAGTGACTCAGCTACAGATACGCAGTATTTT | CASSDSATDTQYF